This T cell receptor (beta chain) derives from a study of cytomegalovirus exposure and HLA in healthy donors. Study-level points and caveats: When a later analysis was performed, an Asian-associated ancestry cluster reportedly had fewer N-insertions than the roughly 700-donor mean. Likely technical artifact: a cluster of highly shared sequence variants.

V dropped 1 base and J dropped 5; count of bases not matched to a gene: 7. The CDR3 has 15 residues. Germline V gene data show CDR1 as SEHNR and CDR2 as FQNEAQ (reference sequence). In the PCR, 60 Vbeta and 13 Jbeta primers were used. Sequencing used immunoSEQ multiplex PCR; TCRdb keeps in-frame clones, though not all of them. Of roughly 190,000 clones in the sample, 85% to 90% were seen once. In regard to this clone: Its target is unknown.

The chain employs TRBV7-9 and TRBJ2-5; TRBD2 agrees at 7 bases. Sample: PBMCs. The TCR sequence derives from a man aged 25-45 years in good health and CMV-seronegative. CDR3 bases: TGTGCCAGCAGCTTAGGGCGACTAGCTATCGAGACCCAGTACTTC. Its translation is CASSLGRLAIETQYF.